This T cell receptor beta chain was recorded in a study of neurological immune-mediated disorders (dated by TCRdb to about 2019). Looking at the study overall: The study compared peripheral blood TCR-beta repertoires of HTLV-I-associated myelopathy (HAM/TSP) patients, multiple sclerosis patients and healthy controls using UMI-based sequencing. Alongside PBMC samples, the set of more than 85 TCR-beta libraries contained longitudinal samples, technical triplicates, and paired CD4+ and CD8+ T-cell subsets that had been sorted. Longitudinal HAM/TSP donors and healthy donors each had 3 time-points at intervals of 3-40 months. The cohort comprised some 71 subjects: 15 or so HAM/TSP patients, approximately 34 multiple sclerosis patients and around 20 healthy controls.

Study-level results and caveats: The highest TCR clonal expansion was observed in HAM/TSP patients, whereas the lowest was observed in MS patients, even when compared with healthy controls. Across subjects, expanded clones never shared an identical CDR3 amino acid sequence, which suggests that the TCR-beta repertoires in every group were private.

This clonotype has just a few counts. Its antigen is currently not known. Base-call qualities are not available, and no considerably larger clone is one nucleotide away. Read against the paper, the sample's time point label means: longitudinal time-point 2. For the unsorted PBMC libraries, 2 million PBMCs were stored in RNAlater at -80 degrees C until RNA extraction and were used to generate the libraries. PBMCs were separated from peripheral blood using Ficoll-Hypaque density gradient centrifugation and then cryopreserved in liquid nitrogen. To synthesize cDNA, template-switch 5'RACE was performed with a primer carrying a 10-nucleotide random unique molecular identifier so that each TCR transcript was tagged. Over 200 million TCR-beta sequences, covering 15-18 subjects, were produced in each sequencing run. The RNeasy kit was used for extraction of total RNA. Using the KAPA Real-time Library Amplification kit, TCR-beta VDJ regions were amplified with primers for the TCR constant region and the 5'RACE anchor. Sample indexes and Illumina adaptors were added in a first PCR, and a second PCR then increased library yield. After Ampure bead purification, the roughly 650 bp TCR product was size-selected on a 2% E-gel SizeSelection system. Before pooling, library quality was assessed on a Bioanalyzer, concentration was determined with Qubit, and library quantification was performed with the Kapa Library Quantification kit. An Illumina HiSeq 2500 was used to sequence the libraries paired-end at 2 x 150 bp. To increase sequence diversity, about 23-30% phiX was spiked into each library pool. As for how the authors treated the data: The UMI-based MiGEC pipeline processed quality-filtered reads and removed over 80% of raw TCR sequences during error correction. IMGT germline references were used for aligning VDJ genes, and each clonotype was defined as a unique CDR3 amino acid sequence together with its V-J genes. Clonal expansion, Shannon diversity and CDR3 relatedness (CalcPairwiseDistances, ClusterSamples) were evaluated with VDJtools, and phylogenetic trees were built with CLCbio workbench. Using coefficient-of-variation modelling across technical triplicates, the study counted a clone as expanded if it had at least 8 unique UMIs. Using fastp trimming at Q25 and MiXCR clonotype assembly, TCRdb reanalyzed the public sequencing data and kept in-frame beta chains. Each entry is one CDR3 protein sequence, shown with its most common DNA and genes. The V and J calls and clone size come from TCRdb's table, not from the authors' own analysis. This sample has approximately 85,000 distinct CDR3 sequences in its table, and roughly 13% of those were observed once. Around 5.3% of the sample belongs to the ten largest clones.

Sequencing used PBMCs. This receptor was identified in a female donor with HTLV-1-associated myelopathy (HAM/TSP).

This receptor has the CDR3 CAIRDTTGGNEQFF. The bases are TGTGCCATCAGGGACACCACGGGAGGCAATGAGCAGTTCTTC. The chain couples TRBV10-3 to TRBJ2-1, and 7 junctional nucleotides match TRBD2. From cysteine to phenylalanine, the CDR3 is 14 amino acids long. Of the read, only the CDR3 DNA is kept; its 42 bases are in frame from base 1. CDR1 and CDR2, looked up from the germline V gene, are ENHRY and SYGVKD. The germline V and J ends show losses of 6 bases and 6 bases respectively, and no gene match explains 8 bases of the junction.